Below, 9 T cell receptor beta chains from the same sample are listed, as sequenced in a study of T cell clones after liver transplantation. Using immunoSEQ multiplex PCR, the repertoire was profiled, and TCRdb retains in-frame clones only, with some absent. The data contain 75,000 to 85,000 clones, less than 85% of them singletons. The source was CD4+ T cells from blood, collected at the 22-month timepoint. The receptors shown here come from a human patient who received a liver transplant. The graft donor may account for some of the T cells.

This chain connects TRBV6-5 to TRBJ1-5; TRBD1 matches 9 bases. The J segment lost 7 bases and the V segment lost 6 bases, leaving 10 bases of the junction unmatched. The length of the CDR3 is 15 residues. Germline assignment: CDR1 MNHEY and CDR2 SVGAGI. Here the CDR3 reads CASRRTGEVEQPQHF. CDR3 in DNA: TGTGCCAGCAGGCGGACAGGGGAGGTTGAGCAGCCCCAGCATTTT.

The V gene is TRBV7-2, the J gene TRBJ1-2; D is unclear. CDR1 and CDR2 (germline): SGHTA, FQGNSA. CDR3 size: 15 residues. The ends were cut back, 2 bases at V and 1 base at J, with 11 bases in the middle. Here the CDR3 reads CASSLSDGFNYGYTF. The CDR3 coding sequence is TGTGCCAGCAGCTTAAGCGACGGCTTTAACTATGGCTACACCTTC.

The genes are TRBV5-1 and TRBJ2-7, with D uncertain. The ends were cut back, 0 bases at V and 8 bases at J, with 12 bases in the middle. This CDR3 spans 13 amino acids. The V gene's germline CDR1 is SGHRS and CDR2 YFSETQ. For the CDR3, the DNA is TGCGCCAGCAGCTTGGTTAGCAGTACGCAGCAGTACTTC. Protein: CASSLVSSTQQYF.

J is TRBJ2-7 and V is TRBV7-2, with 10 bases matching TRBD2. The CDR3 totals 18 residues. V dropped 0 bases and J dropped 0; count of bases not matched to a gene: 8. CDR1 and CDR2 from the germline V gene are SGHTA and FQGNSA. In nucleotides, the CDR3 is TGTGCCAGCAGCTTAGCGCTTAGCGGGGGGCAGAGCTCCTACGAGCAGTACTTC. It codes for CASSLALSGGQSSYEQYF.

The chain recombines TRBV18 with TRBJ1-4; D is perhaps TRBD1 (6 bases). CDR1 KGHSH and CDR2 LQKENI come from the germline V gene. Trimming shortened V by 10 bases and J by 8 bases, and 17 bases separated the two germline ends. The CDR3 is 13 amino acids. The CDR3 bases are TGTGCCACCCGGGACGGACAGACCGAAAAACTGTTTTTT. The encoded protein is CATRDGQTEKLFF.

This chain connects TRBV5-1 to TRBJ2-6, with 8 bases lining up with TRBD2. Germline CDR1 is SGHRS and CDR2 is YFSETQ. The CDR3 has 17 amino acids. Losses at the gene ends were 7 bases for V and 0 bases for J; bases not matched to a gene: 9. As DNA, the CDR3 is TGCGCCAGCGGGCGGGGGGCTTTGAGCTCTGGGGCCAACGTCCTGACTTTC. Translation: CASGRGALSSGANVLTF. Variable domain in full (rest from reference TRBV5-1 and TRBJ2-6): KAGVTQTPRYLIKTRGQQVTLSCSPISGHRSVSWYQQTPGQGLQFLFEYFSETQRNKGNFPGRFSGRQFSNSRSEMNVSTLELGDSALYLCASGRGALSSGANVLTFGAGSRLTVL.

This rearrangement joins TRBV5-6 to TRBJ1-2, with unresolved D. With 3 bases removed from V and 4 bases from J, the gap between germline ends came to 13 bases. CDR1 SGHDT and CDR2 YYEEEE come from the germline V gene. The CDR3 is made up of 14 amino acids. The CDR3 bases are TGTGCCAGCAGCTCCCAAAGGAGAGCCTATGGCTACACCTTC. It encodes CASSSQRRAYGYTF.

V gene TRBV5-1 combines with J gene TRBJ2-3; the D gene is possibly TRBD2 (5 bases). Per the germline V gene, CDR1 is SGHRS and CDR2 is YFSETQ. The CDR3 spans 14 residues. The V end was cut by 4 bases, the J end by 2 bases, with 11 bases between. CDR3 in amino acids: CASSREGSTDTQYF. CDR3 nucleotides: TGCGCCAGCAGCCGGGAAGGTTCCACAGATACGCAGTATTTT.

The gene calls are TRBV2 and TRBJ2-4; D is unresolved. CDR3 length: 16 residues. The V end lost 2 bases, the J end lost 3 bases, and 14 bases lay between the germline ends. The germline CDR1 and CDR2 sequences are SNHLY and FYNNEI. The CDR3: CASSEWVHPDKNIQYF. The DNA for the CDR3 is TGTGCCAGCAGTGAATGGGTCCACCCGGACAAAAACATTCAGTACTTC. Using reference TRBV2 and TRBJ2-4 for the parts outside the CDR3, the full variable domain is EPEVTQTPSHQVTQMGQEVILRCVPISNHLYFYWYRQILGQKVEFLVSFYNNEISEKSEIFDDQFSVERPDGSNFTLKIRSTKLEDSAMYFCASSEWVHPDKNIQYFGAGTRLSVL.